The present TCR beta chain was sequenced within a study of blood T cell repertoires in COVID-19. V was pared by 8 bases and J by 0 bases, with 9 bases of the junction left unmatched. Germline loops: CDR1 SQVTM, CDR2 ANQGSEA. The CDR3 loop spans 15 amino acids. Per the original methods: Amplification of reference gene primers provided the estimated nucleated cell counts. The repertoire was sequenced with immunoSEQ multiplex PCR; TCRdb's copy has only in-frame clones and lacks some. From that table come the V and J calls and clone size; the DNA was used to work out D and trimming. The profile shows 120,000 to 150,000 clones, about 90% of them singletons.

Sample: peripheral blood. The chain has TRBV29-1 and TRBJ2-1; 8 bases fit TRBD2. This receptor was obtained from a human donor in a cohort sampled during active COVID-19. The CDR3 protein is CSLQRGLSSYNEQFF. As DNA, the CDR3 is TGCAGCCTCCAGCGGGGGCTCAGCTCCTACAATGAGCAGTTCTTC.